One and the same sample provided the 12 T cell receptor beta chains below, sequenced in a study of control samples from healthy donors and cancer patients. Profiled with immunoSEQ multiplex PCR; TCRdb holds only in-frame clones, not every one. The sample has 150,000 to 200,000 clones; nearly 90% are singletons. Sample: blood. The origin of the receptors is a woman aged 50 to 65 in good health.

CDR3 coding DNA: TGTGCCATCGGGACTGAGAGGCAAGAGACCCAGTACTTC. This translates into CAIGTERQETQYF. The rearrangement links TRBV10-3 to TRBJ2-5, with D maybe TRBD2 (6 bases). The CDR3 has 13 amino acids. CDR1 is ENHRY, CDR2 SYGVKD, per germline. The ends were cut back, 8 bases at V and 2 bases at J, with 12 bases in the middle.

The genes are TRBV27 and TRBJ2-7, with TRBD2 matching over 7 bases. The CDR3 loop spans 15 amino acids. CDR1 MNHEY and CDR2 SMNVEV come from the germline V gene (reference sequence). Losses at the gene ends were 6 bases for V and 3 bases for J; bases not matched to a gene: 11. CDR3 in amino acids: CASSLDGREFYEQYF. The CDR3 nucleotides read TGTGCCAGCAGCCTGGATGGGAGGGAGTTCTACGAGCAGTACTTC.

J is TRBJ2-7 and V is TRBV14; 8 bases match TRBD1. V lost 6 bases to trimming and J lost 3 bases; unmatched junction nucleotides: 4. This CDR3 has 13 residues. CDR1 and CDR2 from the germline V gene are SGHDN and FVKESK. This CDR3 is CASSPGTGYEQYF. The CDR3 coding sequence is TGTGCCAGCAGTCCCGGGACAGGCTACGAGCAGTACTTC.

In its sample, this clone was seen once. This sequence joins TRBV28 and TRBJ1-2, with D unclear. The CDR3 has 15 amino acids. V gave up 7 bases and J gave up 4 bases, with 19 bases separating them. Germline V CDR1 and CDR2: MDHEN, SYDVKM. CDR3 in DNA: TGTGCCAGCAACTCGGAGGCCCCGGGCGGCTATGGCTACACCTTC. Its translation is CASNSEAPGGYGYTF.

This chain links TRBV28 with TRBJ1-1; a possible D gene is TRBD1 (5 bases). In germline, CDR1 is MDHEN, CDR2 SYDVKM. Trimming took 9 bases from V and 1 from J, leaving 9 bases between them. The CDR3 consists of 12 residues. CDR3 loop: CASRGPNTEAFF. Here the CDR3 DNA reads TGTGCCAGTAGGGGCCCGAACACTGAAGCTTTCTTT.

In regard to this clone: This CDR3 is also generated by other DNA sequences in the sample. The chain links TRBV14 to TRBJ1-6; D may be TRBD1 (5 bases). The germline V gene has CDR1 SGHDN and CDR2 FVKESK. There are 13 residues in the CDR3. V lost 2 bases and J lost 10, with 9 bases in between. The CDR3 loop is CASSQNSGSPLHF. The CDR3 DNA reads TGTGCCAGCAGCCAAAATTCAGGGTCACCCCTCCACTTT.

This clone was detected only a few times. The chain combines TRBV7-2 with TRBJ1-3; D is perhaps TRBD1 (6 bases). The CDR3 has 13 residues. The germline CDR1 and CDR2 sequences are SGHTA and FQGNSA. The V end was cut by 7 bases, the J end by 2 bases, with 9 bases between. CDR3 sequence: CASNRDTGNTIYF. CDR3 DNA sequence: TGTGCCAGCAACAGGGATACTGGAAACACCATATATTTT.

The chain links TRBV7-2 to TRBJ1-5, with 7 bases identical to TRBD1. The V segment lost 5 bases and the J segment 7 bases; nucleotides outside the gene matches: 5. Germline CDR1 SGHTA, CDR2 FQGNSA. The CDR3 is 13 amino acids. The DNA of the CDR3 is TGTGCCAGCAGCGGACAGGTTCAGCAGCCCCAGCATTTT. Its protein product is CASSGQVQQPQHF.

The V and J genes are TRBV2 and TRBJ1-2; D is uncertain. Trimming left V 1 base short and J 8 bases short, with 8 bases between. Looked up from germline, CDR1 is SNHLY and CDR2 is FYNNEI. This CDR3 is 12 amino acids long. The chain's CDR3 is CASSEDASGYTF. The CDR3 DNA follows: TGTGCCAGCAGTGAAGACGCGAGCGGCTACACCTTC.

This sequence joins TRBV7-9 and TRBJ1-4; D ambiguous. With 4 bases removed from V and 0 bases from J, the gap between germline ends came to 12 bases. Germline values: CDR1 SEHNR, CDR2 FQNEAQ (reference sequence). There are 16 residues in the CDR3. The CDR3 loop reads CASSSDYQTTNEKLFF. The CDR3 nucleotides read TGTGCCAGCAGCTCCGACTACCAGACAACTAATGAAAAACTGTTTTTT.

The chain is built from TRBV6-2 or TRBV6-3 and TRBJ2-1; 7 nucleotides line up with TRBD2. V shed 4 bases and J 6 bases; nucleotides not matched to a gene: 9. The CDR3 sequence is 15 residues long. Germline loops: CDR1 MNHEY, CDR2 SVGEGT. The CDR3 bases are TGTGCCAGCAGTTCTCAAGGACTAGTTGGCAATGAGCAGTTCTTC. This encodes CASSSQGLVGNEQFF.

About this clone: This sample also contains other DNA sequences that code for the same CDR3. DNA for the CDR3: TGTGCCAGCTCACAAGAACAGCAGAACACTGAAGCTTTCTTT. Residues: CASSQEQQNTEAFF. This chain connects TRBV18 to TRBJ1-1; no definite D call. Trimming removed 4 bases from V and 1 base from J, with 10 bases in between. Looked up from germline, CDR1 is KGHSH and CDR2 is LQKENI. The CDR3 is 14 residues long. The variable domain in full, completed from reference TRBV18 and TRBJ1-1, reads NAGVMQNPRHLVRRRGQEARLRCSPMKGHSHVYWYRQLPEEGLKFMVYLQKENIIDESGMPKERFSAEFPKEGPSILRIQQVVRGDSAAYFCASSQEQQNTEAFFGQGTRLTVV.